This T cell receptor beta chain was observed in a study of shared clonotypes between healthy human individuals. Study outcomes and limitations: Shared across a handful of donors were around 5% of the naive CD4 clonotypes.

The CDR3 is made up of 11 amino acids. V lost 0 bases, J lost 11 bases, and 7 bases lay in between. Germline V gene sequence: CDR1 ENHRY, CDR2 SYGVKD. Positively selected for CCR7, the CD45RO-negative cells used as naive CD8 cells excluded terminally differentiated effector memory CD45RA+ cells. In the case of this clone: Its antigen is unidentified.

Assay: immunoSEQ multiplex PCR; the TCRdb copy retains only in-frame clones and omits some. The data show roughly 2.1 million clones, under 95% seen once. Sequences were obtained from naive CD8+ T cells from PBMCs. The TCR comes from a man aged 18 to 30 in good health. Some clones in this sample may be carry-over from other donors' samples. The gene calls are TRBV10-3 and TRBJ1-1; D unclear. CDR3: CAISESQVAFF. The CDR3 DNA is TGTGCCATCAGTGAGTCGCAGGTTGCTTTCTTT.